These T cell receptor beta chains were read from a single sample in a study of blood T cell dynamics during melanoma immunotherapy. The repertoire was sequenced with immunoSEQ multiplex PCR; TCRdb's copy has only in-frame clones and lacks some. The sample lists some 20,000 clones; roughly 85% were seen once. Sequenced material: blood, taken from a patient treated with checkpoint blockade. The source is a human donor with melanoma. CDR3s include the opening cysteine and the closing phenylalanine or tryptophan. The D gene is left open where the match is weak. Clone size is not always given. Where it is, it says once, few, many or a class for expanded clones.

cdr3_aa: CASSLVLGSYYNEQFF
cdr3_nt: TGTGCCAGCAGCTTGGTTTTGGGGTCCTACTACAATGAGCAGTTCTTC
j_call: TRBJ2-1
clone_size: .
d_call: .
v_call: TRBV5-6

cdr3_aa: CASSVITHEQYF
cdr3_nt: TGTGCCAGCAGCGTCATAACCCACGAGCAGTACTTC
j_call: TRBJ2-7
clone_size: .
d_call: .
v_call: TRBV7-9

cdr3_aa: CASSLDGGDYSLAREQFF
cdr3_nt: TGTGCCAGCAGCTTAGACGGTGGGGACTATTCCCTAGCGCGTGAGCAGTTCTTC
j_call: TRBJ2-1
clone_size: .
d_call: TRBD2
v_call: TRBV7-2

cdr3_aa: CASSLSGEEQFF
cdr3_nt: TGTGCCAGCAGCCTCTCAGGGGAAGAGCAGTTCTTC
j_call: TRBJ2-1
clone_size: .
d_call: .
v_call: TRBV2

cdr3_aa: CSVERTGRSGYTF
cdr3_nt: TGCAGCGTTGAAAGGACCGGCCGGAGTGGCTACACCTTC
j_call: TRBJ1-2
clone_size: .
d_call: .
v_call: TRBV29-1

cdr3_aa: CAISELAGAAADTQYF
cdr3_nt: TGTGCCATCAGTGAGCTAGCGGGAGCAGCAGCAGATACGCAGTATTTT
j_call: TRBJ2-3
clone_size: once
d_call: TRBD2
v_call: TRBV10-3

cdr3_aa: CASSRPGLAGVNEQFF
cdr3_nt: TGTGCCAGCAGCCGTCCCGGACTAGCGGGAGTCAATGAGCAGTTCTTC
j_call: TRBJ2-1
clone_size: .
d_call: TRBD2
v_call: TRBV28

cdr3_aa: CAIAAPRTEAFF
cdr3_nt: TGTGCCATCGCCGCCCCCCGCACTGAAGCTTTCTTT
j_call: TRBJ1-1
clone_size: .
d_call: .
v_call: TRBV30

cdr3_aa: CASSLMAGGKGYTF
cdr3_nt: TGTGCCAGCAGTTTAATGGCAGGGGGCAAAGGCTACACCTTC
j_call: TRBJ1-2
clone_size: .
d_call: TRBD1
v_call: TRBV28

cdr3_aa: CASSYYTGGEQYF
cdr3_nt: TGTGCCAGCAGTTATTACACGGGGGGCGAGCAGTACTTC
j_call: TRBJ2-7
clone_size: .
d_call: TRBD2
v_call: TRBV27

cdr3_aa: CASSLHSNTEAFF
cdr3_nt: TGCGCCAGCAGCTTACACTCGAACACTGAAGCTTTCTTT
j_call: TRBJ1-1
clone_size: .
d_call: .
v_call: TRBV5-1

cdr3_aa: CASSFGGSSSINGYTF
cdr3_nt: TGTGCCAGCAGTTTTGGTGGGTCCAGCTCCATAAATGGCTACACCTTC
j_call: TRBJ1-2
clone_size: .
d_call: .
v_call: TRBV28

cdr3_aa: CATSRDRVTAGDQPQHF
cdr3_nt: TGTGCCACCAGCAGAGATAGGGTGACAGCCGGCGATCAGCCCCAGCATTTT
j_call: TRBJ1-5
clone_size: .
d_call: .
v_call: TRBV15

cdr3_aa: CASSLSEQSPLHF
cdr3_nt: TGTGCCAGCAGCTTATCGGAGCAGTCACCCCTCCACTTT
j_call: TRBJ1-6
clone_size: .
d_call: .
v_call: TRBV11-3

cdr3_aa: CASSYQPGSEQFF
cdr3_nt: TGTGCCAGCAGCTACCAACCCGGGAGTGAGCAGTTCTTC
j_call: TRBJ2-1
clone_size: .
d_call: .
v_call: TRBV7-6

cdr3_aa: CASSFLSGASYNEQFF
cdr3_nt: TGTGCCAGCAGCTTCCTTAGCGGGGCATCCTACAATGAGCAGTTCTTC
j_call: TRBJ2-1
clone_size: .
d_call: TRBD2
v_call: TRBV7-8

cdr3_aa: CATGQSNYGYTF
cdr3_nt: TGTGCCACCGGACAGTCTAACTATGGCTACACCTTC
j_call: TRBJ1-2
clone_size: .
d_call: .
v_call: TRBV2

cdr3_aa: CASSTAGGIEQFF
cdr3_nt: TGTGCCAGTAGTACCGCAGGGGGCATTGAGCAGTTCTTC
j_call: TRBJ2-1
clone_size: .
d_call: TRBD1
v_call: TRBV19

cdr3_aa: CSASPYNEQFF
cdr3_nt: TGCAGTGCTAGCCCGTACAATGAGCAGTTCTTC
j_call: TRBJ2-1
clone_size: .
d_call: .
v_call: TRBV20-1

cdr3_aa: CATSRDRGTYEQYF
cdr3_nt: TGTGCCACCAGCAGGGACAGGGGGACCTACGAGCAGTACTTC
j_call: TRBJ2-7
clone_size: .
d_call: TRBD1
v_call: TRBV15

cdr3_aa: CASSFSRDRDEQYF
cdr3_nt: TGTGCCAGCAGCTTTTCCCGGGACAGGGACGAGCAGTACTTC
j_call: TRBJ2-7
clone_size: .
d_call: TRBD1
v_call: TRBV11-1

cdr3_aa: CASSARASGRGYNEQFF
cdr3_nt: TGTGCCAGCAGTGCCCGCGCCTCGGGTCGGGGCTACAATGAGCAGTTCTTC
j_call: TRBJ2-1
clone_size: .
d_call: .
v_call: TRBV2

cdr3_aa: CAWSVQGAYEQYF
cdr3_nt: TGTGCCTGGAGTGTACAGGGCGCCTACGAGCAGTACTTC
j_call: TRBJ2-7
clone_size: .
d_call: .
v_call: TRBV30

cdr3_aa: CASRKGSNQPQHF
cdr3_nt: TGTGCCAGCAGAAAAGGGAGCAATCAGCCCCAGCATTTT
j_call: TRBJ1-5
clone_size: few
d_call: .
v_call: TRBV6-6

cdr3_aa: CASSLSSRGPLNTEAFF
cdr3_nt: TGTGCCAGCAGTTTATCGTCCAGGGGGCCCCTGAACACTGAAGCTTTCTTT
j_call: TRBJ1-1
clone_size: .
d_call: TRBD1
v_call: TRBV27

cdr3_aa: CAISDPASGNTIYF
cdr3_nt: TGTGCCATCAGTGACCCAGCCTCTGGAAACACCATATATTTT
j_call: TRBJ1-3
clone_size: .
d_call: .
v_call: TRBV10-3

cdr3_aa: CATYGFLGDTGELFF
cdr3_nt: TGTGCCACCTATGGGTTTTTAGGGGACACCGGGGAGCTGTTTTTT
j_call: TRBJ2-2
clone_size: .
d_call: .
v_call: TRBV19

cdr3_aa: CASSYSGGTDTQYF
cdr3_nt: TGCGCCAGCAGCTATAGCGGGGGCACAGATACGCAGTATTTT
j_call: TRBJ2-3
clone_size: .
d_call: TRBD2
v_call: TRBV5-1

cdr3_aa: CSALQETQYF
cdr3_nt: TGCAGTGCTCTTCAGGAGACCCAGTACTTC
j_call: TRBJ2-5
clone_size: .
d_call: .
v_call: TRBV20-1

cdr3_aa: CASSPGGTGSNYEQYF
cdr3_nt: TGCGCCAGCAGCCCAGGCGGGACAGGGTCGAACTACGAGCAGTACTTC
j_call: TRBJ2-7
clone_size: few
d_call: TRBD1
v_call: TRBV5-1

cdr3_aa: CASSPLTPSDRSDYGYTF
cdr3_nt: TGTGCCAGCTCACCGTTAACTCCCTCTGACAGGAGTGACTATGGCTACACCTTC
j_call: TRBJ1-2
clone_size: .
d_call: .
v_call: TRBV18

cdr3_aa: CASSLGTSGTLDTQYF
cdr3_nt: TGTGCCAGCAGCTTAGGGACTAGCGGGACACTAGATACGCAGTATTTT
j_call: TRBJ2-3
clone_size: once
d_call: TRBD2
v_call: TRBV7-8

cdr3_aa: CASRQNIAGFHEQYF
cdr3_nt: TGTGCCAGCAGGCAGAACATTGCAGGATTCCACGAGCAGTACTTC
j_call: TRBJ2-7
clone_size: .
d_call: .
v_call: TRBV28

cdr3_aa: CASSLGGVNTEAFF
cdr3_nt: TGCGCCAGCAGCTTGGGGGGAGTGAACACTGAAGCTTTCTTT
j_call: TRBJ1-1
clone_size: .
d_call: .
v_call: TRBV5-1

cdr3_aa: CASSLGGTGEQYF
cdr3_nt: TGTGCCAGCAGTTTGGGAGGGACGGGCGAGCAGTACTTC
j_call: TRBJ2-7
clone_size: .
d_call: TRBD2
v_call: TRBV28

cdr3_aa: CASSLVGRGGRLEQYF
cdr3_nt: TGTGCCAGCAGCTTAGTTGGTCGCGGCGGCCGTCTCGAGCAGTACTTC
j_call: TRBJ2-7
clone_size: .
d_call: .
v_call: TRBV11-2

cdr3_aa: CATSSDRGQGQPQHF
cdr3_nt: TGTGCCACCAGCAGCGACAGGGGGCAGGGTCAGCCCCAGCATTTT
j_call: TRBJ1-5
clone_size: .
d_call: TRBD1
v_call: TRBV15

cdr3_aa: CASSRQGGTEAFF
cdr3_nt: TGTGCCAGTAGTAGACAGGGGGGCACTGAAGCTTTCTTT
j_call: TRBJ1-1
clone_size: .
d_call: TRBD1
v_call: TRBV19

cdr3_aa: CASSLTGVYEQYF
cdr3_nt: TGTGCCAGCAGTTTGACAGGCGTCTACGAGCAGTACTTC
j_call: TRBJ2-7
clone_size: once
d_call: .
v_call: TRBV2

cdr3_aa: CSVGGEKLFF
cdr3_nt: TGCAGCGTTGGGGGAGAAAAACTGTTTTTT
j_call: TRBJ1-4
clone_size: once
d_call: .
v_call: TRBV29-1

cdr3_aa: CASSQEQGTGANVLTF
cdr3_nt: TGCGCCAGCAGCCAAGAACAGGGGACCGGGGCCAACGTCCTGACTTTC
j_call: TRBJ2-6
clone_size: medium-sized
d_call: TRBD1
v_call: TRBV4-3

cdr3_aa: CASSLAGGREKLFF
cdr3_nt: TGTGCCAGCAGCTTAGCGGGGGGCAGGGAAAAACTGTTTTTT
j_call: TRBJ1-4
clone_size: .
d_call: .
v_call: TRBV7-9

cdr3_aa: CSVEESPTARNEQYF
cdr3_nt: TGCAGCGTTGAAGAAAGCCCGACAGCACGGAACGAGCAGTACTTC
j_call: TRBJ2-7
clone_size: .
d_call: .
v_call: TRBV29-1

cdr3_aa: CASSWTSGRDGANVLTF
cdr3_nt: TGCGCCAGCAGCTGGACTAGCGGGAGAGATGGGGCCAACGTCCTGACTTTC
j_call: TRBJ2-6
clone_size: .
d_call: TRBD2
v_call: TRBV5-1

cdr3_aa: CASSSGLHRRNNSPLHF
cdr3_nt: TGTGCCAGCAGTTCTGGACTGCATCGCCGCAATAATTCACCCCTCCACTTT
j_call: TRBJ1-6
clone_size: .
d_call: .
v_call: TRBV27

cdr3_aa: CASSLVAASTDTQYF
cdr3_nt: TGTGCCAGCAGCTTAGTAGCGGCTAGCACAGATACGCAGTATTTT
j_call: TRBJ2-3
clone_size: .
d_call: .
v_call: TRBV11-2

cdr3_aa: CASSDPGPRNEQFF
cdr3_nt: TGTGCCAGCAGTGACCCCGGACCGCGCAATGAGCAGTTCTTC
j_call: TRBJ2-1
clone_size: .
d_call: .
v_call: TRBV25-1

cdr3_aa: CASSQDLMGSGYGYTF
cdr3_nt: TGTGCCAGCAGCCAAGATCTCATGGGCTCGGGCTATGGCTACACCTTC
j_call: TRBJ1-2
clone_size: .
d_call: .
v_call: TRBV4-2

cdr3_aa: CAWSVRGGEQFF
cdr3_nt: TGTGCCTGGAGTGTACGCGGGGGAGAGCAGTTCTTC
j_call: TRBJ2-1
clone_size: .
d_call: TRBD2
v_call: TRBV30

cdr3_aa: CASSLSPTGGYGYTF
cdr3_nt: TGTGCCAGCAGCTTATCCCCGACAGGGGGATATGGCTACACCTTC
j_call: TRBJ1-2
clone_size: .
d_call: TRBD1
v_call: TRBV13

cdr3_aa: CASSFGGNPLYEQYF
cdr3_nt: TGTGCCAGCAGTTTCGGGGGAAACCCTCTCTACGAGCAGTACTTC
j_call: TRBJ2-7
clone_size: .
d_call: .
v_call: TRBV28